This T cell receptor beta chain is drawn from a study of blood T cell repertoires in COVID-19. In the study overall: Sites across the United States, Italy and Spain contributed samples from acute and convalescent COVID-19. In each case, the material was cDNA or gDNA derived from T cells, B-cell-depleted T cells, or PBMCs.

Per the authors' pipeline: Reference gene primer amplification gave nucleated cell count estimates. Libraries were prepared by immunoSEQ multiplex PCR; TCRdb keeps only in-frame clonotypes and omits some of them. V, J and clone size derive from that table, while D and trimming were established from the DNA sequence. This sample has roughly 150,000 clones, with more than 70% found just once. With 7 bases clipped from V and 4 bases from J, the junction kept 12 bases outside the gene matches. Germline-derived CDR1 and CDR2 are SNHLY and FYNNEI. The CDR3 runs to 15 residues. The chain carries TRBV2 and TRBJ1-2; TRBD1 matches at 7 bases. The sequence was obtained from a woman in her sixties or seventies who had recovered from COVID-19. Sample: peripheral blood. The CDR3 DNA reads as TGTGCCAGCAATGGGGACAGTGCGGGGGGCTATGGCTACACCTTC. Amino acid sequence: CASNGDSAGGYGYTF.